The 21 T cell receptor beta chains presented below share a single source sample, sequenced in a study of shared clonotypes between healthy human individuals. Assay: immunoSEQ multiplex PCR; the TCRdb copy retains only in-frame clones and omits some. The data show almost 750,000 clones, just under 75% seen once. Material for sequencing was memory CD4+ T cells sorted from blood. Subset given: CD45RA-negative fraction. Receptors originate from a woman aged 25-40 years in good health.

The CDR3 DNA follows: TGTGCCAGCAGTTTAGGGACGCTTCTAACCTATGGCTACACCTTC. Encoded protein: CASSLGTLLTYGYTF. The chain joins TRBV28 to TRBJ1-2, with a possible D match to TRBD1 (5 bases). CDR1 MDHEN and CDR2 SYDVKM come from the germline V gene. This CDR3 region has 15 residues. The ends were cut back, 2 bases at V and 4 bases at J, with 14 bases in the middle.

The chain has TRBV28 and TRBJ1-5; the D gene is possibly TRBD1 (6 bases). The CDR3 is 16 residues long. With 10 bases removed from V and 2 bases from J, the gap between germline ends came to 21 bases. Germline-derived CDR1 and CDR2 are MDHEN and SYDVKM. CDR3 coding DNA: TGTGCCACCAGGACAGTCCGCCGAGGGGGCAATCAGCCCCAGCATTTT. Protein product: CATRTVRRGGNQPQHF. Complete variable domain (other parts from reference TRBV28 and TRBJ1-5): DVKVTQSSRYLVKRTGEKVFLECVQDMDHENMFWYRQDPGLGLRLIYFSYDVKMKEKGDIPEGYSVSREKKERFSLILESASTNQTSMYLCATRTVRRGGNQPQHFGDGTRLSIL.

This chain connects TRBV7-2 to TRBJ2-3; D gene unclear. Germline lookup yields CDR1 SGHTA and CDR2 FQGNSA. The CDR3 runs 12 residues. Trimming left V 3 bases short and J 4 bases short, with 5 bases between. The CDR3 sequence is CASSFYSDTQYF. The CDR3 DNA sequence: TGTGCCAGCAGCTTCTATTCAGATACGCAGTATTTT.

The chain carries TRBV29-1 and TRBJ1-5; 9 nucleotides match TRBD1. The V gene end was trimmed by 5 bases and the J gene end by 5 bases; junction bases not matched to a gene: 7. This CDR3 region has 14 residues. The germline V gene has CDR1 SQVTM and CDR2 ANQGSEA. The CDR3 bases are TGCAGCGTTCTCGGGACAGGGAAAGATCAGCCCCAGCATTTT. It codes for CSVLGTGKDQPQHF.

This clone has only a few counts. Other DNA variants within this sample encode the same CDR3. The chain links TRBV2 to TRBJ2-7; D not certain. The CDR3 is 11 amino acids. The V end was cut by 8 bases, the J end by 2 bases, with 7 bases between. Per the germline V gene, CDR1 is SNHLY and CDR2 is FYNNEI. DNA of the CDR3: TGTGCCAGCGATCGGGCCTACGAGCAGTACTTC. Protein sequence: CASDRAYEQYF.

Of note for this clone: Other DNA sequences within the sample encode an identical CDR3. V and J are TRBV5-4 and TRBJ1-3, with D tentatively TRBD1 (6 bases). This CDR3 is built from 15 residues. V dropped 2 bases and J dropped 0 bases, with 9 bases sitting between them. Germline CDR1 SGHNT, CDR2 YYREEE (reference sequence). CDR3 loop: CASSLGGNSGNTIYF. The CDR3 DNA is TGTGCCAGCAGCTTAGGGGGTAACTCTGGAAACACCATATATTTT.

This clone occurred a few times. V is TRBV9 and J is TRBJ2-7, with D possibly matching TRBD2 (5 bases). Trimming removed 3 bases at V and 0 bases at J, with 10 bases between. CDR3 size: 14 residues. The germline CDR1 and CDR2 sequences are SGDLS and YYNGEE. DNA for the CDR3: TGTGCCAGCAGCGCCAGGACTGACTCCTACGAGCAGTACTTC. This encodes CASSARTDSYEQYF. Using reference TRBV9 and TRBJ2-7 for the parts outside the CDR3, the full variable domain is DSGVTQTPKHLITATGQRVTLRCSPRSGDLSVYWYQQSLDQGLQFLIQYYNGEERAKGNILERFSAQQFPDLHSELNLSSLELGDSALYFCASSARTDSYEQYFGPGTRLTVT.

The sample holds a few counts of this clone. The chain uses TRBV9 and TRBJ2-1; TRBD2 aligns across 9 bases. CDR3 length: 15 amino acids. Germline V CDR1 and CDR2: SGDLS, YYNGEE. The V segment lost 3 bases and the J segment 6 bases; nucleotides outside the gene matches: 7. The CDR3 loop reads CASSAPGTSTNEQFF. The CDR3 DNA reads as TGTGCCAGCAGCGCCCCCGGGACTAGCACCAATGAGCAGTTCTTC.

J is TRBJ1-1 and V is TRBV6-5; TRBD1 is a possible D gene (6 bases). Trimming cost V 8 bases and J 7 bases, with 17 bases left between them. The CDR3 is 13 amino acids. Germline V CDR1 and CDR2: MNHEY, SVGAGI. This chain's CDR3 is CASQLQGDSEAFF. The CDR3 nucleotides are TGTGCCAGCCAACTACAGGGCGATAGTGAAGCTTTCTTT.

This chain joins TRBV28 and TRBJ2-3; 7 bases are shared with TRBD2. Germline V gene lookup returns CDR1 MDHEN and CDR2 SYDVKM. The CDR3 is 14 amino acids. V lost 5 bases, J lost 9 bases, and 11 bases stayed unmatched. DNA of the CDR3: TGTGCCAGCAGTAAAGGGCGGGAGCCGTCCACGCAGTATTTT. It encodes CASSKGREPSTQYF.

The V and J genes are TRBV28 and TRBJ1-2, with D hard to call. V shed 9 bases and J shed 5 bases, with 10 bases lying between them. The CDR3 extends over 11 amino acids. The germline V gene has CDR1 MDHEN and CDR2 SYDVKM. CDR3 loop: CASAGRYGYTF. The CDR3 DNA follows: TGTGCCAGTGCGGGCAGGTATGGCTACACCTTC.

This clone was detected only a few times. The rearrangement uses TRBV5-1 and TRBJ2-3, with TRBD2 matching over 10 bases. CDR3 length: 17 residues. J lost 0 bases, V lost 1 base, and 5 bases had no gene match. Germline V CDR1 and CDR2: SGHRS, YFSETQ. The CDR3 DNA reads TGCGCCAGCAGCTTGATGGCTAGCGGGAGTAGCACAGATACGCAGTATTTT. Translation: CASSLMASGSSTDTQYF.

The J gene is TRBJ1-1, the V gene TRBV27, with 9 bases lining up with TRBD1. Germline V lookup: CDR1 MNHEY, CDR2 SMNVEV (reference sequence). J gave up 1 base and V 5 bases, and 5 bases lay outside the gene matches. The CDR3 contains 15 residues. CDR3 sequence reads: CASSNPGQGNTEAFF. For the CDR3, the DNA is TGTGCCAGCAGTAACCCGGGACAGGGGAACACTGAAGCTTTCTTT.

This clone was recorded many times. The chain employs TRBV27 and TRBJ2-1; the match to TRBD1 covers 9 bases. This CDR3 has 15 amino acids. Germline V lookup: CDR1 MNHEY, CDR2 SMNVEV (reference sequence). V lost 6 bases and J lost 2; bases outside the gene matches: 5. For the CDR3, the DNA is TGTGCCAGCAGATCGGACAGGGGTCCCTACAATGAGCAGTTCTTC. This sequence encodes CASRSDRGPYNEQFF.

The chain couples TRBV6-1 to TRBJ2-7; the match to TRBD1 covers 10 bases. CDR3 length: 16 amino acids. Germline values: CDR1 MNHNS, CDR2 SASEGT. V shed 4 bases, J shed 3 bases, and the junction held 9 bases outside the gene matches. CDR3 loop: CASSGQRGTGVYEQYF. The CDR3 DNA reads TGTGCCAGCAGTGGGCAACGCGGGACAGGGGTCTACGAGCAGTACTTC.

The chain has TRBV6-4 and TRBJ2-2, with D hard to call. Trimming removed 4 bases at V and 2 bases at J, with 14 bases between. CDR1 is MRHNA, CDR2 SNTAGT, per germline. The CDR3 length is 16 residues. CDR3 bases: TGTGCCAGCAGTGGGGCTCCGCACCCAAACACCGGGGAGCTGTTTTTT. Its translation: CASSGAPHPNTGELFF.

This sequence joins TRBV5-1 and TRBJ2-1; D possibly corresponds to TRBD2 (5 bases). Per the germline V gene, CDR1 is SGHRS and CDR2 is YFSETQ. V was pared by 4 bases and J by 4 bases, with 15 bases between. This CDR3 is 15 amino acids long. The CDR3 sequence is CASSASSLGYNEQFF. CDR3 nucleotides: TGCGCCAGCAGCGCCTCTAGCCTGGGGTACAATGAGCAGTTCTTC.

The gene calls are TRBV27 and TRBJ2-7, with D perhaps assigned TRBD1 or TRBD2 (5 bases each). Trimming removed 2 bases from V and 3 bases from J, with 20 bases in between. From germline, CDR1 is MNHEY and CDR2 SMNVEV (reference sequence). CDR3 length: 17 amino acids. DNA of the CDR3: TGTGCCAGCAGTTTAAGATGGGACGGATCCTTGGGCTACGAGCAGTACTTC. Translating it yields CASSLRWDGSLGYEQYF.

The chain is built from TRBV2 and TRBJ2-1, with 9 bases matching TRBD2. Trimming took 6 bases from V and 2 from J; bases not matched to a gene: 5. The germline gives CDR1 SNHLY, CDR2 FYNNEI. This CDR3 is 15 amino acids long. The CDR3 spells CASRAGGSPYNEQFF. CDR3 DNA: TGTGCCAGCAGGGCGGGAGGGTCCCCCTACAATGAGCAGTTCTTC.

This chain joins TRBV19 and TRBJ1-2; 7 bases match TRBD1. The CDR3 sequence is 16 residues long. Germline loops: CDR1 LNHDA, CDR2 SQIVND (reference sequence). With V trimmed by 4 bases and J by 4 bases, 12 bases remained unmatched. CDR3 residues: CASSTGQARQGYGYTF. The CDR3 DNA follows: TGTGCCAGTAGTACCGGACAGGCCCGGCAGGGCTATGGCTACACCTTC.

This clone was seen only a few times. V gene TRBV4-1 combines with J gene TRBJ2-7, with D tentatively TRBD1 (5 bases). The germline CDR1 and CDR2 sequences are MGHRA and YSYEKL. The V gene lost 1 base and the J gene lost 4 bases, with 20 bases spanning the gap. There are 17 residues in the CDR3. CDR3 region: CASSQGSWLRAGYEQYF. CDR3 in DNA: TGCGCCAGCAGCCAAGGGAGTTGGTTAAGGGCAGGGTACGAGCAGTACTTC.